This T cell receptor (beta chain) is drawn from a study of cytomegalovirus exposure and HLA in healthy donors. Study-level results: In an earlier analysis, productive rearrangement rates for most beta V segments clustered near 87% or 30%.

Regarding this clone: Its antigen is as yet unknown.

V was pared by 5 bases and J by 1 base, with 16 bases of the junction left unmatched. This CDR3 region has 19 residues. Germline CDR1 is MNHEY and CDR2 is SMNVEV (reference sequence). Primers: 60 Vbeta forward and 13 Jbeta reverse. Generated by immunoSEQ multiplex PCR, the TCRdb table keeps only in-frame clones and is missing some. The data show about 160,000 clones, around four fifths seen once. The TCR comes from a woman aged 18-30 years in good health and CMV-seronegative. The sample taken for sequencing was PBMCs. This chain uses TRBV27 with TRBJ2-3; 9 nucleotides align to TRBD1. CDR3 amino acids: CASSRGQGVTGHGTDTQYF. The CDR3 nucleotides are TGTGCCAGCAGTAGGGGACAGGGAGTCACAGGGCACGGCACAGATACGCAGTATTTT.